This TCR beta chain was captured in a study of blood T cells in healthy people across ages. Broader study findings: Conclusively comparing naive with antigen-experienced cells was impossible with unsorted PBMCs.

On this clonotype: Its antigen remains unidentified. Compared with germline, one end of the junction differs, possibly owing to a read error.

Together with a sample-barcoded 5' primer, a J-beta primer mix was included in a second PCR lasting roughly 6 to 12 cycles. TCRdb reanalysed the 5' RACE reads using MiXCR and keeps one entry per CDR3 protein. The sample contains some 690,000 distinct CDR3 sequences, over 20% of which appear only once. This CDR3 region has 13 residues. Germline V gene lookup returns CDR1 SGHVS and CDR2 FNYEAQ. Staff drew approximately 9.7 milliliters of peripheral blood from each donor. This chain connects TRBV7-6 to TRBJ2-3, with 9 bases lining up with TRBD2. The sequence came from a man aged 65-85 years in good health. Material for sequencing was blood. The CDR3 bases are TGTGCCAGCAGGGCGGGGGGGACAGATACGCGGTATTTT. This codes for CASRAGGTDTRYF.